This T cell receptor (beta chain) was recovered during a study of radiotherapy plus CTLA-4 blockade in lung cancer. Whole-study results and caveats: Blood saw expansion of tumor-derived TCR clones after radiotherapy plus ipilimumab. How blood T cell clones changed early, along with interferon-beta, reportedly forecast response best.

Libraries were prepared by immunoSEQ multiplex PCR; TCRdb keeps only in-frame clonotypes and omits some of them. The sample holds more than 40,000 clones, roughly four fifths seen once. It was focal radiation plus CTLA-4 blockade with ipilimumab that patients with chemo-refractory metastatic non-small-cell lung cancer received. Comment on this clone: Its antigen is not identified.

CDR3 length: 12 residues. Sequences were derived from peripheral blood, sampled from a patient treated with radiotherapy plus ipilimumab. The source of this sequence is a human donor with non-small cell lung cancer who had stable disease on radiotherapy plus ipilimumab. The chain couples TRBV21-1 to TRBJ1-2. TRBV21-1 represents a pseudogene. CDR3 nucleotides: TGTGCCAGCAGCAAGGGGGGGCACGGCTACACCTTC. Its translation is CASSKGGHGYTF.